This entry concerns a single T cell receptor (beta chain). The identical CDR3 is also encoded by other nucleotide sequences in the sample. The sample originates from a study of PD-L1 blockade in urothelial cancer. This CDR3 spans 14 amino acids. V was trimmed by 4 bases and J by 8 bases, leaving 18 bases between them. CDR1 and CDR2 from the germline V gene are SGDLS and YYNGEE. Some clones are missing from TCRdb's copy, which holds only in-frame ones; the method was immunoSEQ multiplex PCR. This sample has more than 30,000 clones, with 84% found just once. The chain couples TRBV9 to TRBJ1-2, with D tentatively TRBD1 (6 bases). The receptor was isolated from a man aged 55 to 70 with urothelial cancer. Here the sequenced sample was PBMCs, taken around atezolizumab (anti-PD-L1) treatment. The CDR3 DNA reads as TGTGCCAGCAGCCCCCGTGGACAGTCGGGCGGCTACACCTTC. Residues: CASSPRGQSGGYTF.